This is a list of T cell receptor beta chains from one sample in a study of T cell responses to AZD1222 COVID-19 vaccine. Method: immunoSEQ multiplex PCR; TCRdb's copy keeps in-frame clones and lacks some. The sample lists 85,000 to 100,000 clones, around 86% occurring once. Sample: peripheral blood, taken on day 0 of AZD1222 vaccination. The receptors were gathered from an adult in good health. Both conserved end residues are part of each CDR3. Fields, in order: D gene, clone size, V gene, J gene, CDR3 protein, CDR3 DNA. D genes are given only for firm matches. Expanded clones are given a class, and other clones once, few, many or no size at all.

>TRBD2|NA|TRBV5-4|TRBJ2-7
CASSSQAGTLEQYF
TGTGCCAGCAGCTCCCAAGCGGGAACTCTCGAGCAGTACTTC
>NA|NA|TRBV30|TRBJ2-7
CAWRDLTRGYEQYF
TGTGCCTGGAGAGACCTGACTAGAGGGTACGAGCAGTACTTC
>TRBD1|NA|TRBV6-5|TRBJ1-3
CASIRTGGGNTIYF
TGTGCCAGCATTCGGACAGGGGGCGGAAACACCATATATTTT
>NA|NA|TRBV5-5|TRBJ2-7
CASSLDPRAYEQYF
TGTGCCAGCAGCTTGGATCCCCGTGCCTACGAGCAGTACTTC
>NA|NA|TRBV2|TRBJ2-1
CASRVRKTVNNEQFF
TGTGCCAGCAGAGTCCGGAAGACGGTTAACAATGAGCAGTTCTTC
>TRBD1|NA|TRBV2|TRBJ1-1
CASRSTGGTEAFF
TGTGCCAGCAGAAGTACAGGGGGCACTGAAGCTTTCTTT
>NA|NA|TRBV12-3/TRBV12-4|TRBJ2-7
CASSNLGWEQYF
TGTGCCAGCAGTAACCTAGGGTGGGAGCAGTACTTC
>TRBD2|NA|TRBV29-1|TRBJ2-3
CSVELGGADTQYF
TGCAGCGTTGAATTGGGGGGGGCAGATACGCAGTATTTT
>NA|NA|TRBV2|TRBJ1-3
CASSDGLSSGNTIYF
TGTGCCAGCAGTGATGGGCTTAGCTCTGGAAACACCATATATTTT
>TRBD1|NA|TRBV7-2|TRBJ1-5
CASSYNRGDQPQHF
TGTGCCAGCAGCTACAACAGGGGGGATCAGCCCCAGCATTTT
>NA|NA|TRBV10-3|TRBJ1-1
CAISEATQSTEAFF
TGTGCCATCAGTGAGGCCACGCAATCCACTGAAGCTTTCTTT
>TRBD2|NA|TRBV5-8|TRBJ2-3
CASSWPGLAGEGRTDTQYF
TGTGCCAGCAGCTGGCCGGGACTAGCGGGAGAGGGTCGGACAGATACGCAGTATTTT
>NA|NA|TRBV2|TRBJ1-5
CASSELEGSHQPQHF
TGTGCCAGCAGTGAATTAGAGGGTTCTCACCAGCCCCAGCATTTT
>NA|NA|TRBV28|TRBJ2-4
CASSLSGIAKNIQYF
TGTGCCAGCAGTTTGTCAGGAATAGCCAAAAACATTCAGTACTTC
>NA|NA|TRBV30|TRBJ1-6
CASRGGVWSPLHF
TGTGCCTCCCGGGGGGGGGTATGGTCACCCCTCCACTTT
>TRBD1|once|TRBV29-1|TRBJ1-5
CSVGQGSNQPQHF
TGCAGCGTGGGACAGGGGAGCAATCAGCCCCAGCATTTT
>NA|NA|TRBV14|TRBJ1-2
CASSQDRLRWDGYTF
TGTGCCAGCAGCCAAGATCGACTCCGGTGGGATGGCTACACCTTC
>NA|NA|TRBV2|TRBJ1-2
CASRATDFYGYTF
TGTGCCAGCAGAGCAACAGATTTCTACGGCTACACCTTC
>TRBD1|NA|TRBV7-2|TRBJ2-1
CASSIGTGVNEQFF
TGTGCCAGCAGCATCGGGACAGGGGTGAATGAGCAGTTCTTC
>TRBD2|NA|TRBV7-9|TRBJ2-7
CASSPSGITYEQYF
TGTGCCAGCAGCCCTAGCGGGATCACCTACGAGCAGTACTTC
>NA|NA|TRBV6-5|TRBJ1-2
CASGHYGYTF
TGTGCCAGCGGGCACTATGGCTACACCTTC
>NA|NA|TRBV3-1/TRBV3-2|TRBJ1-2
CASTEGGHYGYTF
TGTGCCAGCACGGAGGGGGGGCACTATGGCTACACCTTC
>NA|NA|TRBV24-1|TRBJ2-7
CATSRGGSSYEQYF
TGTGCCACCAGTCGGGGAGGAAGCTCCTACGAGCAGTACTTC
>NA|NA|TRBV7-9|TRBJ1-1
CASSSRPDLGTEAFF
TGTGCCAGCAGCTCCCGTCCCGACCTGGGCACTGAAGCTTTCTTT
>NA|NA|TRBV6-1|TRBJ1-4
CASSEAPGRIEKLFF
TGTGCCAGCAGTGAAGCTCCCGGGAGGATTGAAAAACTGTTTTTT
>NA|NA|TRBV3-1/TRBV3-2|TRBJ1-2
CASSQLGREGYGYTF
TGTGCCAGCAGCCAACTCGGCAGGGAAGGCTATGGCTACACCTTC
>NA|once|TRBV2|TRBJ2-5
CASSARETETQYF
TGTGCCAGCAGTGCTCGAGAGACAGAGACCCAGTACTTC